Listed below are T cell receptor beta chains from one sample, sequenced in a study of blood T cell repertoires in COVID-19. Profiled with immunoSEQ multiplex PCR; TCRdb holds only in-frame clones, not every one. The sample holds roughly 200,000 clones; 88% are singletons and the top ten take 1.5% to 2%. The sample taken for sequencing was peripheral blood. These receptors all stem from a man aged 70-80 years with acute or convalescent COVID-19. Both conserved end residues are part of each CDR3. The D gene is left open where the match is weak. The size entry is marked missing in some rows and otherwise reads once, few, many or a size class.

clone size,D gene,J gene,V gene,CDR3 protein,CDR3 DNA
-,-,TRBJ2-7,TRBV20-1,CSARRLDEQYF,TGCAGTGCTAGAAGGCTAGACGAGCAGTACTTC
few,TRBD2,TRBJ2-1,TRBV4-2,CASSQDETSGSYNEQFF,TGTGCCAGCAGCCAAGACGAAACTAGCGGGAGCTACAATGAGCAGTTCTTC
once,TRBD1,TRBJ1-4,TRBV11-2,CASSSDRVNEKLFF,TGTGCCAGCAGCTCAGACAGGGTTAATGAAAAACTGTTTTTT
-,TRBD1,TRBJ1-4,TRBV5-6,CASSLGSGTANEKLFF,TGTGCCAGCAGCTTGGGGTCCGGGACAGCTAATGAAAAACTGTTTTTT
-,-,TRBJ1-6,TRBV11-2,CASSSAVFSPLHF,TGTGCCAGCAGCTCTGCGGTTTTTTCACCCCTCCACTTT
once,TRBD2,TRBJ2-1,TRBV10-1,CASSDRASGRGNEQFF,TGCGCCAGCAGTGATAGGGCTAGCGGGAGGGGCAATGAGCAGTTCTTC
-,-,TRBJ2-5,TRBV5-6,CASSSLGQQETQYF,TGTGCCAGCAGCTCCCTTGGACAGCAAGAGACCCAGTACTTC
-,-,TRBJ2-7,TRBV21-1,CASSKGAGLYEQYF,TGTGCCAGCAGCAAAGGGGCGGGACTCTACGAGCAGTACTTC
-,-,TRBJ1-4,TRBV19,CASTMGAVPNEKLFF,TGTGCCAGTACCATGGGGGCAGTTCCTAATGAAAAACTGTTTTTT
-,-,TRBJ2-7,TRBV5-5,CASSENPTVSYEQYF,TGTGCCAGCAGCGAAAACCCGACAGTCTCCTACGAGCAGTACTTC
once,TRBD1,TRBJ1-1,TRBV4-2,CASRLTGDTEAFF,TGTGCCAGCAGGCTGACAGGGGACACTGAAGCTTTCTTT
-,-,TRBJ1-1,TRBV10-3,CATAVNTEAFF,TGTGCCACCGCAGTGAACACTGAAGCTTTCTTT
-,-,TRBJ2-7,TRBV5-1,CASSSGQTKYEQYF,TGCGCCAGCAGCTCCGGACAAACTAAGTACGAGCAGTACTTC
-,TRBD2,TRBJ2-1,TRBV6-1,CASSEPGRLAGANEQFF,TGTGCCAGCAGTGAACCGGGGAGACTAGCGGGAGCCAATGAGCAGTTCTTC
-,-,TRBJ1-5,TRBV7-8,CASSRAGAGFQHF,TGTGCCAGCAGCCGAGCGGGGGCCGGCTTCCAGCATTTT
medium-sized,TRBD2,TRBJ2-7,TRBV29-1,CSTRRASGNPTEQYF,TGCAGCACCCGTCGGGCTAGCGGGAATCCTACCGAGCAGTACTTC
-,TRBD2,TRBJ2-3,TRBV5-1,CASCKVAGGSTDTQYF,TGCGCCAGCTGCAAAGTAGCGGGAGGGAGCACAGATACGCAGTATTTT
-,-,TRBJ1-3,TRBV6-5,CASSYAGASSGNTIYF,TGTGCCAGCAGTTACGCAGGGGCCAGCTCTGGAAACACCATATATTTT
-,TRBD2,TRBJ2-1,TRBV24-1,CATSFGAGGGLNEQFF,TGTGCCACCAGTTTCGGAGCGGGAGGAGGTCTCAATGAGCAGTTCTTC
-,TRBD1,TRBJ2-1,TRBV5-1,CASSLGPPGTGGSEQFF,TGCGCCAGCAGCTTGGGGCCACCCGGGACAGGGGGCAGCGAGCAGTTCTTC
once,TRBD2,TRBJ2-3,TRBV10-3,CAISGVGGSTDTQYF,TGTGCCATCAGTGGAGTCGGGGGGAGCACAGATACGCAGTATTTT
-,-,TRBJ1-6,TRBV4-1,CASSQDRPQAARSPLHF,TGCGCCAGCAGCCAAGATCGCCCCCAAGCCGCTCGATCACCCCTCCACTTT
once,-,TRBJ1-4,TRBV7-2,CASSLQGQSEKLFF,TGTGCCAGCAGCTTACAGGGCCAAAGTGAAAAACTGTTTTTT
-,-,TRBJ2-1,TRBV7-9,CASSRNERQFF,TGTGCCAGCAGCCGAAATGAGCGGCAGTTCTTC
-,-,TRBJ2-2,TRBV7-9,CASSSARDKGLNTGELFF,TGTGCCAGCAGCTCTGCCCGGGACAAGGGCTTGAACACCGGGGAGCTGTTTTTT
-,-,TRBJ1-1,TRBV7-8,CASSRPPGMAEAFF,TGTGCCAGCAGCCGACCTCCGGGGATGGCTGAAGCTTTCTTT
-,-,TRBJ1-6,TRBV3-1/TRBV3-2,CASSQAQRSPLHF,TGTGCCAGCAGCCAAGCACAGAGATCACCCCTCCACTTT
-,-,TRBJ1-2,TRBV3-1/TRBV3-2,CASSPGKGYTF,TGTGCCAGCAGCCCGGGGAAGGGCTACACCTTC
-,TRBD1,TRBJ1-6,TRBV5-1,CASSLEGQGGYNSPLHF,TGCGCCAGCAGCTTGGAGGGACAGGGCGGCTATAATTCACCCCTCCACTTT
-,-,TRBJ1-5,TRBV19,CASKVGRYSNQPQHF,TGTGCCAGTAAGGTTGGCAGGTATAGCAATCAGCCCCAGCATTTT
-,-,TRBJ1-2,TRBV12-3/TRBV12-4,CASTAGTNYGYTF,TGTGCCAGCACCGCCGGGACAAACTATGGCTACACCTTC
once,-,TRBJ1-6,TRBV15,CATSRGGRWGTGNSYNSPLHF,TGTGCCACCAGCAGGGGGGGGCGGTGGGGGACTGGAAACTCCTATAATTCACCCCTCCACTTT
-,TRBD1,TRBJ2-1,TRBV28,CASRSGTGTYNEQFF,TGTGCCAGCAGGTCCGGGACAGGGACATACAATGAGCAGTTCTTC
-,-,TRBJ1-4,TRBV5-1,CASSLGDSNEKLFF,TGCGCCAGCAGCTTGGGAGATTCTAATGAAAAACTGTTTTTT
-,-,TRBJ2-2,TRBV5-4,CASSSLDSLPGELFF,TGTGCCAGCAGCTCGCTGGACAGTCTACCCGGGGAGCTGTTTTTT
-,-,TRBJ1-5,TRBV28,CASSLPLRSRASNQPQHF,TGTGCCAGCAGTTTACCCCTTCGGAGCAGGGCGAGCAATCAGCCCCAGCATTTT
-,TRBD1,TRBJ1-3,TRBV28,CASSLFQGASGNTIYF,TGTGCCAGCAGTTTATTTCAGGGGGCCTCTGGAAACACCATATATTTT
-,TRBD2,TRBJ2-3,TRBV4-2,CASSQDLRREGRDTQYF,TGTGCCAGCAGCCAAGATCTTAGGCGGGAGGGCCGGGATACGCAGTATTTT
many,-,TRBJ1-6,TRBV7-9,CASSSDRHNSPLHF,TGTGCCAGCAGTTCGGACAGACATAATTCACCCCTCCACTTT
-,-,TRBJ2-1,TRBV7-6,CASSSRTTSRNEQFF,TGTGCCAGCAGCTCTCGGACTACGTCGAGGAATGAGCAGTTCTTC
-,-,TRBJ1-6,TRBV9,CASSVQGMRNSPLHF,TGTGCCAGCAGCGTTCAGGGGATGCGGAATTCACCCCTCCACTTT
-,-,TRBJ1-4,TRBV27,CASSFRGNEKLFF,TGTGCCAGCAGTTTTCGGGGAAACGAAAAACTGTTTTTT
-,TRBD1,TRBJ1-1,TRBV5-1,CASSLDRASLGAEAFF,TGCGCCAGCAGCTTAGACAGGGCCTCGTTGGGCGCTGAAGCTTTCTTT
-,TRBD1,TRBJ2-7,TRBV3-1/TRBV3-2,CASSPWDRANHEQYF,TGTGCCAGCAGCCCTTGGGACAGGGCAAATCACGAGCAGTACTTC
few,TRBD2,TRBJ2-1,TRBV19,CASSRLLAGANEQFF,TGTGCCAGTAGTAGGCTCCTAGCGGGAGCCAATGAGCAGTTCTTC
few,TRBD1,TRBJ1-4,TRBV5-6,CASSPKRTGLNEKLFF,TGTGCCAGCAGCCCGAAACGGACAGGATTAAATGAAAAACTGTTTTTT
-,TRBD1,TRBJ2-2,TRBV5-1,CASSLADRVNTGELFF,TGCGCCAGCAGCTTGGCGGACAGGGTGAACACCGGGGAGCTGTTTTTT
-,-,TRBJ1-6,TRBV28,CASSSQPNSPLHF,TGTGCCAGCAGTTCACAGCCCAATTCACCCCTCCACTTT
-,TRBD1,TRBJ1-5,TRBV5-1,CASSSLKQGHNQPQHF,TGCGCCAGCAGCTCCCTAAAACAGGGGCACAATCAGCCCCAGCATTTT
-,TRBD2,TRBJ2-1,TRBV19,CASSLAGTSGSLYNEQFF,TGTGCCAGTAGTTTAGCCGGGACTAGCGGGAGCCTCTACAATGAGCAGTTCTTC
-,-,TRBJ1-5,TRBV15,CATSKGGRADQPQHF,TGTGCCACCAGCAAGGGAGGCAGGGCCGATCAGCCCCAGCATTTT
-,TRBD1,TRBJ1-2,TRBV29-1,CSGRTGVNGYTF,TGCAGCGGCCGGACAGGGGTTAATGGCTACACCTTC
-,-,TRBJ2-1,TRBV6-2/TRBV6-3,CASSVSGFFNEQFF,TGTGCCAGCAGTGTAAGCGGATTCTTCAATGAGCAGTTCTTC
-,TRBD1,TRBJ1-2,TRBV6-1,CASSVTPGQGAGNYGYTF,TGTGCCAGCAGTGTAACTCCCGGACAGGGGGCTGGGAACTATGGCTACACCTTC
once,TRBD2,TRBJ2-1,TRBV5-4,CASRKPAGLAGDNEQFF,TGTGCCAGCAGAAAACCCGCGGGACTAGCGGGGGACAATGAGCAGTTCTTC
-,TRBD1,TRBJ1-3,TRBV2,CASNGQGIGNTIYF,TGTGCCAGCAATGGACAGGGGATCGGAAACACCATATATTTT
-,TRBD2,TRBJ2-7,TRBV7-2,CASRVTSVSYEQYF,TGTGCCAGCAGGGTGACTAGCGTATCCTACGAGCAGTACTTC
-,TRBD2,TRBJ2-7,TRBV27,CASSPSTSGWYEQYF,TGTGCCAGCAGCCCTTCGACTAGCGGCTGGTACGAGCAGTACTTC
-,TRBD1,TRBJ1-1,TRBV12-3/TRBV12-4,CASSLYRGTEAFF,TGTGCCAGCAGTTTATACAGGGGTACTGAAGCTTTCTTT